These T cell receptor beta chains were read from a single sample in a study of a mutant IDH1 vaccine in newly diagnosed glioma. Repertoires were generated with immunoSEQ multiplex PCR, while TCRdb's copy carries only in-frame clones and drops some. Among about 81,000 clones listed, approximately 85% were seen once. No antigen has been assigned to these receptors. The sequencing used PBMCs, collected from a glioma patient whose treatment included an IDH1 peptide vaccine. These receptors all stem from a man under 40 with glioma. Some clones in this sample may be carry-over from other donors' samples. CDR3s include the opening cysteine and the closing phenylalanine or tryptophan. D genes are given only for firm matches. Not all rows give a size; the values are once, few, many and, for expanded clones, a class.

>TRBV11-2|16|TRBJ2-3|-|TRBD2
CASSSGLAGGADTQYF
TGTGCCAGCAGCTCAGGACTAGCGGGGGGGGCAGATACGCAGTATTTT
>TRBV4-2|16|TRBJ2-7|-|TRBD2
CASSQDLERGSYEQYF
TGTGCCAGCAGCCAAGATCTTGAGCGGGGGTCCTACGAGCAGTACTTC
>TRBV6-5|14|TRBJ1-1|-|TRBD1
CAAGQALLNTEAFF
TGTGCCGCGGGACAGGCGCTTCTGAACACTGAAGCTTTCTTT
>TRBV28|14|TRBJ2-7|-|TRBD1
CASSTPGQAYEQYF
TGTGCCAGCAGTACTCCGGGACAGGCCTACGAGCAGTACTTC
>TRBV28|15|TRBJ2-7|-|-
CASSLGPGDSYEQYF
TGTGCCAGCAGTTTAGGGCCAGGGGACTCCTACGAGCAGTACTTC
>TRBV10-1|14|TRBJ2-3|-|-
CASSGGQRTDTQYF
TGCGCCAGCAGTGGTGGACAGCGCACAGATACGCAGTATTTT
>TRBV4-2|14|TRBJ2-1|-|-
CASSLNRDRAEQFF
TGTGCCAGCAGCCTAAACAGGGATAGGGCAGAGCAGTTCTTC
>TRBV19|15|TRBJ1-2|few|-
CASSIPNSPNYGYTF
TGTGCCAGTAGTATCCCAAACAGTCCCAACTATGGCTACACCTTC
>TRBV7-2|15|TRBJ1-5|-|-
CASSIQGGSNQPQHF
TGTGCCAGCAGCATACAGGGAGGTAGCAATCAGCCCCAGCATTTT
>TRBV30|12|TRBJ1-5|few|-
CAWSDGRQPQHF
TGTGCCTGGAGTGACGGTCGTCAGCCCCAGCATTTT
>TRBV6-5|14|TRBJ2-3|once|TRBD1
CASSVGQGTDTQYF
TGTGCCAGCAGCGTGGGACAGGGCACAGATACGCAGTATTTT
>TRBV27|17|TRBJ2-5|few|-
CASSSGLKDMGRGAQYF
TGTGCCAGCAGTTCCGGACTGAAGGACATGGGTCGAGGGGCCCAGTACTTC
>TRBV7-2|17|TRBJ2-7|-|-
CASSLVGGLNLAYEQYF
TGTGCCAGCAGCTTAGTGGGGGGATTAAACCTGGCCTACGAGCAGTACTTC
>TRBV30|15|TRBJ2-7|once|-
CAWSALSRGESEQYF
TGTGCCTGGAGTGCGCTAAGCAGGGGGGAGTCCGAGCAGTACTTC
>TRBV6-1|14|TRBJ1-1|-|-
CASRPVRENTEAFF
TGTGCCAGCAGGCCCGTAAGGGAGAACACTGAAGCTTTCTTT
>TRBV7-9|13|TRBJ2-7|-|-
CASSGGRSYEQYF
TGTGCCAGCAGCGGGGGGCGCTCCTACGAGCAGTACTTC
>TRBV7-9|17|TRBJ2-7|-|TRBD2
CASSSPSGRAISYEQYF
TGTGCCAGCAGTTCACCTAGCGGGAGGGCTATCTCCTACGAGCAGTACTTC
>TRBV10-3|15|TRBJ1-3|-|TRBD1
CAISPDRGPGNTIYF
TGTGCCATCAGCCCGGACAGGGGGCCTGGAAACACCATATATTTT
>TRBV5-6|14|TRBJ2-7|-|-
CASSYTGISYEQYF
TGTGCCAGCAGCTACACAGGGATCTCCTACGAGCAGTACTTC
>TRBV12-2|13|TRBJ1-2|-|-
CASRFLNRYGYTF
TGTGCAAGTCGCTTTCTGAACCGATATGGCTACACCTTC
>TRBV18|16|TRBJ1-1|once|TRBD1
CASSPPGRQGRTEAFF
TGTGCCAGCTCACCACCAGGCAGACAGGGAAGGACTGAAGCTTTCTTT
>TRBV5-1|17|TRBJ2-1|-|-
CASSLSGGQGLANEQFF
TGCGCCAGCAGCTTGAGCGGGGGACAGGGACTAGCAAATGAGCAGTTCTTC
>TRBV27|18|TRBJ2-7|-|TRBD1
CASGRYRGLNLSSYEQYF
TGTGCCAGCGGAAGATACAGGGGCCTTAACCTTAGCTCCTACGAGCAGTACTTC
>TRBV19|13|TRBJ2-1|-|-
CASSLALSNEQFF
TGTGCCAGTAGTCTGGCGCTGTCCAACGAGCAGTTCTTC
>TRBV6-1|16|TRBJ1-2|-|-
CASSEFWGSPDYGYTF
TGTGCCAGCAGTGAATTTTGGGGGAGCCCGGACTATGGCTACACCTTC
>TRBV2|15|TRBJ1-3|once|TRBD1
CASSPDRFSGNTIYF
TGTGCCAGTAGTCCGGACAGGTTCTCTGGAAACACCATATATTTT
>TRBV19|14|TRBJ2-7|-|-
CASSPMGKGYEQYF
TGTGCCAGTAGCCCCATGGGAAAAGGCTACGAGCAGTACTTC
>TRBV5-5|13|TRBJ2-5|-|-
CASSLAIQETQYF
TGTGCCAGCAGCTTGGCCATCCAAGAGACCCAGTACTTC
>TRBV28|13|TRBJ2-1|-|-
CASSSGRVNEQFF
TGTGCCAGCAGTTCGGGCAGGGTCAATGAGCAGTTCTTC
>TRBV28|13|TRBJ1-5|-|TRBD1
CASRAGGTQPQHF
TGTGCCAGCAGAGCAGGGGGCACTCAGCCCCAGCATTTT
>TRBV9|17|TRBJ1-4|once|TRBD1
CDRRDRDSSDYGEKLFF
TGTGATCGCCGGGACAGGGACTCTTCAGATTACGGTGAAAAACTGTTTTTT
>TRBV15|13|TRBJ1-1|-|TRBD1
CATSDRVGTEAFF
TGTGCCACCAGCGACAGGGTGGGAACTGAAGCTTTCTTT
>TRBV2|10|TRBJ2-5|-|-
CTYGRGTQYF
TGTACCTACGGTCGGGGGACCCAGTACTTC
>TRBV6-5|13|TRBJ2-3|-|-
CASRYELAHTQYF
TGTGCCAGCAGATACGAACTAGCTCATACGCAGTATTTT
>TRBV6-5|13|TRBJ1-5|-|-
CASSYSRNQPQHF
TGTGCCAGCAGTTACTCCCGGAATCAGCCCCAGCATTTT
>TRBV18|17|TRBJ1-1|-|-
CASSPLYPRDMNTEAFF
TGTGCCAGCTCACCACTGTATCCTCGGGACATGAACACTGAAGCTTTCTTT
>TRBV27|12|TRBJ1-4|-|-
CASRDTNEKLFF
TGTGCCAGCCGCGACACTAATGAAAAACTGTTTTTT
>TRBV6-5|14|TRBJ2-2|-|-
CASKTEINTGELFF
TGTGCCAGCAAAACGGAGATTAACACCGGGGAGCTGTTTTTT
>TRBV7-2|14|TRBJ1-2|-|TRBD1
CASSFYGTGGGYTF
TGTGCCAGCAGCTTTTACGGGACAGGGGGAGGCTACACCTTC
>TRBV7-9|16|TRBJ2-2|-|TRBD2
CASSLLAGVVTGELFF
TGTGCCAGCAGCTTACTAGCGGGAGTGGTCACCGGGGAGCTGTTTTTT
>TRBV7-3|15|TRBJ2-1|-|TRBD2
CASSLRAGSYNEQFF
TGTGCCAGCAGCTTGAGAGCGGGGTCCTACAATGAGCAGTTCTTC
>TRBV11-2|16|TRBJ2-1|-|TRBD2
CASSLLLAGGENEQFF
TGTGCCAGCAGCTTGTTACTAGCGGGAGGGGAGAATGAGCAGTTCTTC
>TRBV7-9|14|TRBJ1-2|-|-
CASRYDQGRYGYTF
TGTGCCAGCAGGTACGACCAGGGGCGATATGGCTACACCTTC
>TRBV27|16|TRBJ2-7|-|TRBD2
CASSSQGLAGVYEQYF
TGTGCCAGCAGTTCCCAAGGACTAGCGGGAGTCTACGAGCAGTACTTC
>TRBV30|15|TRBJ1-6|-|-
CAWSVLGGDNSPLHF
TGTGCCTGGAGTGTCTTAGGGGGTGATAATTCACCCCTCCACTTT
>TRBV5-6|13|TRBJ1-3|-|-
CASSLEQRNTIYF
TGTGCCAGCAGCTTGGAACAGCGAAACACCATATATTTT
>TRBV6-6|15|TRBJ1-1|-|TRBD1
CASSHWTGGYPEAFF
TGTGCCAGCAGTCACTGGACAGGGGGCTACCCTGAAGCTTTCTTT
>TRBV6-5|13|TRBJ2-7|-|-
CASSYLQGYEQYF
TGTGCCAGCAGTTACCTCCAGGGCTACGAGCAGTACTTC